The sequence of this T cell receptor (beta chain) was determined in a study of read filtering for tumor transcriptome and immune sequencing. About the study: Mean patient age was approximately 66 years, range about 47 to 85; 17 male, 11 to 15 female. Transcriptome libraries were built from DNase-treated RNA. The study's findings and limits: Dropping single-read clonotypes raised IR-seq and RNA-seq shared-clonotype correlation.

As concerns this clonotype: The antigen is unknown.

Trimming removed 5 bases from V and 1 base from J; junction bases left unmatched: 11. The CDR3 sequence is 17 residues long. CDR1 MNHEY and CDR2 SVGEGT come from the germline V gene. Molecular barcoded adaptors covering alpha/delta and beta/gamma chains were used on approximately 400 ng RNA. One entry per CDR3 protein, called by TCRdb with MiXCR from the reads. Of 15,000 to 20,000 distinct CDR3 sequences detected, 22% appear once; the ten largest clones hold under 30%. The sample comprised a population of CD138-negative cells sorted from bone marrow. This TCR was sampled from a donor at least 40 years old with multiple myeloma. This rearrangement joins TRBV6-2 or TRBV6-3 to TRBJ1-5; 7 positions agree with TRBD1. The CDR3 here is CASSRRTGFKSNQPQHF. Written as DNA, the CDR3 is TGTGCCAGCAGTCGTCGGACAGGATTCAAGAGCAATCAGCCCCAGCATTTT.